This T cell receptor beta chain was recovered during a study of cytomegalovirus exposure and HLA in healthy donors. Study findings and constraints: Some V segments could not be told apart, so they were left out, TRBV6-2 and TRBV6-3 among them. Confirmation in vitro established that a few CMV-associated chains were specific for CMV antigens. The likely origin of a cluster of highly shared sequence variants was a sequencing artifact. The study put 150 or so TCR beta chains on its list as cytomegalovirus-associated.

Regarding this clone: The antigen is unknown.

Amplification used 60 Vbeta primers and 13 Jbeta primers. Using immunoSEQ multiplex PCR, the repertoire was profiled, and TCRdb retains in-frame clones only, with some absent. The sample gives 100,000 to 120,000 clones, around 75% of which show up once; around 2.1% is in the top ten. Trimming cost V 2 bases and J 5 bases, with 15 bases left between them. Germline V gene lookup returns CDR1 SGHRS and CDR2 YFSETQ. This CDR3 region has 15 residues. The receptor comes from a man aged 25 to 40 in good health and CMV-seronegative. This rearrangement joins TRBV5-1 to TRBJ2-3; D is unresolved. Source material: PBMCs. The CDR3 region has the DNA TGCGCCAGCAGCTTAAACTACAACCTTGGAGATACGCAGTATTTT. Amino acids: CASSLNYNLGDTQYF.